This passage covers 3 T cell receptor beta chains from one sample sequenced in a study of a mutant IDH1 vaccine in newly diagnosed glioma. Generated by immunoSEQ multiplex PCR, the TCRdb table keeps only in-frame clones and is missing some. The table includes 99,000 or so clones, 85% to 90% detected once. The time point: baseline, week 1 (first vaccination visit). Treatment here: pre-vaccination baseline after standard-of-care therapy. Sequencing used PBMCs, obtained from a glioma patient treated with radiotherapy, temozolomide or both. The receptors shown here come from a woman aged 45-60 years with glioma.

V usage is TRBV7-9 and J usage is TRBJ1-2; D not resolved. Germline values: CDR1 SEHNR, CDR2 FQNEAQ (reference sequence). The ends were cut back, 5 bases at V and 2 bases at J, with 9 bases in the middle. The CDR3 covers 13 residues. The CDR3 protein is CASSGRVNYGYTF. CDR3 nucleotides: TGTGCCAGCAGCGGGAGGGTCAACTATGGCTACACCTTC.

The chain couples TRBV19 to TRBJ2-7; D unclear. This CDR3 has 11 amino acids. Deletions cut 7 bases from V and 3 bases from J, with 7 bases between. Germline-derived CDR1 and CDR2 are LNHDA and SQIVND (reference sequence). The CDR3 nucleotides are TGTGCCAGTAAGGGAATCTACGAGCAGTACTTC. Translating it yields CASKGIYEQYF.

The V gene is TRBV29-1, the J gene TRBJ1-1; 7 nucleotides match TRBD1. Losses at the gene ends were 4 bases for V and 11 bases for J; bases not matched to a gene: 16. CDR3 size: 14 residues. CDR1 and CDR2 from the germline V gene are SQVTM and ANQGSEA. The CDR3 sequence: CSVGASAGGDRAFF. CDR3 in DNA: TGCAGCGTTGGGGCCTCGGCAGGGGGGGATCGGGCTTTCTTT.